This is a list of T cell receptor beta chains from one sample in a study of beta chain features in type 1 diabetes. Profiled with immunoSEQ multiplex PCR; TCRdb holds only in-frame clones, not every one. Among around 350,000 clones listed, roughly 12% were seen once. The sequencing sample was made of naive CD4+ T cells from blood. These receptors came from a man aged 18 to 30 in good health. CDR3s include the opening cysteine and the closing phenylalanine or tryptophan. A D gene is named only where the DNA matches it firmly. Some rows mark clone size as missing; the rest say once, few, many or name a class of expanded clone.

NA | TRBJ2-3 | TRBV30 | TRBD2 | 17 | TGTGCCTGGAGTGTAAAGTCGGCGGGGGGGCCAAGAGATACGCAGTATTTT | CAWSVKSAGGPRDTQYF
NA | TRBJ2-2 | TRBV18 | TRBD1 | 16 | TGTGCCAGCTCACCACCCGGGACAGCGAACACCGGGGAGCTGTTTTTT | CASSPPGTANTGELFF
NA | TRBJ2-6 | TRBV6-1 | NA | 15 | TGTGCCAGCAGTGGATCAGGGTGGGGGGCCAACGTCCTGACTTTC | CASSGSGWGANVLTF
few | TRBJ1-5 | TRBV11-2 | NA | 13 | TGTGCCAGCAGCTTCTCTAGCAATCAGCCCCAGCATTTT | CASSFSSNQPQHF
few | TRBJ2-1 | TRBV28 | NA | 14 | TGTGCCAGCAGTTTGGTGAGGGTGTTGAATGAGCAGTTCTTC | CASSLVRVLNEQFF
few | TRBJ2-4 | TRBV2 | NA | 13 | TGTGCCAGCAGTGAAACGGGGGTGGACATTCAGTACTTC | CASSETGVDIQYF
few | TRBJ2-7 | TRBV5-4 | NA | 13 | TGTGCCAGCAGCCCTGGACAGCCCTACGAGCAGTACTTC | CASSPGQPYEQYF
NA | TRBJ2-1 | TRBV7-2 | TRBD1 | 19 | TGTGCCAGCAGCTCTCCCGGGACAGGGGACGTTGGGACCTACAATGAGCAGTTCTTC | CASSSPGTGDVGTYNEQFF
NA | TRBJ2-3 | TRBV7-2 | TRBD1 | 15 | TGTGCCAGCAGCTTAGCCAGGGGGTTTGCAGATACGCAGTATTTT | CASSLARGFADTQYF
few | TRBJ2-7 | TRBV9 | TRBD2 | 18 | TGTGCCAGCAGCCCCCACAGGAGGGAGGGCGGCCTGATCTACGAGCAGTACTTC | CASSPHRREGGLIYEQYF
few | TRBJ2-3 | TRBV18 | NA | 14 | TGTGCCAGCTCACCGGGAGTTTACACAGATACGCAGTATTTT | CASSPGVYTDTQYF
few | TRBJ1-1 | TRBV9 | NA | 14 | TGTGCCAGCAACCGTGTAGGGGGTAGCACTGAAGCTTTCTTT | CASNRVGGSTEAFF
few | TRBJ2-7 | TRBV7-2 | NA | 14 | TGTGCCAGCAGCTTCCAGGGGAGCTCCTACGAGCAGTACTTC | CASSFQGSSYEQYF
few | TRBJ2-7 | TRBV7-2 | TRBD2 | 14 | TGTGCCAGCAGCTTAGCGGGCTGGGGGGGGGAGCAGTACTTC | CASSLAGWGGEQYF
few | TRBJ2-1 | TRBV29-1 | TRBD2 | 15 | TGCAGCTCACGCGGGCGGGGGGGGGCCTACAATGAGCAGTTCTTC | CSSRGRGGAYNEQFF
few | TRBJ1-3 | TRBV28 | NA | 12 | TGTGCCAGCACCTTCTCTGGAAACACCATATATTTT | CASTFSGNTIYF
NA | TRBJ1-2 | TRBV30 | NA | 13 | TGTGCCTGGAGAAAGCGGGGGGATGATGGCTACACCTTC | CAWRKRGDDGYTF
few | TRBJ1-2 | TRBV7-6 | NA | 13 | TGTGCCAGCAGCAAGCAGGGAGGCTATGGCTACACCTTC | CASSKQGGYGYTF
NA | TRBJ1-2 | TRBV7-6 | NA | 15 | TGTGCCAGCAGCCCGAGGGTGGGAGCGAACTATGGCTACACCTTC | CASSPRVGANYGYTF
few | TRBJ2-2 | TRBV5-1 | NA | 12 | TGCGCCAGCAGCTTCGGGGGCGGGGAGCTGTTTTTT | CASSFGGGELFF
few | TRBJ1-1 | TRBV5-1 | NA | 14 | TGCGCCAGCAGCTTTTCAGGGCCTTCCGCTGAAGCTTTCTTT | CASSFSGPSAEAFF
few | TRBJ2-1 | TRBV9 | NA | 14 | TGTGCCAGCAGCGTAGGACACGACTACAATGAGCAGTTCTTC | CASSVGHDYNEQFF
NA | TRBJ2-2 | TRBV7-2 | TRBD1 | 16 | TGTGCCAGCAGTTGGACAGGGGGCGCGGTCACCGGGGAGCTGTTTTTT | CASSWTGGAVTGELFF
NA | TRBJ1-6 | TRBV7-9 | NA | 14 | TGTGCCAGCAGCGTAGGGGAGTGGGGTTCACCCCTCCACTTT | CASSVGEWGSPLHF
few | TRBJ2-7 | TRBV29-1 | TRBD1 | 14 | TGCAGCGTGACCGGGACAGGGGGCTTAGGGGAGCAGTACTTC | CSVTGTGGLGEQYF
few | TRBJ2-3 | TRBV6-4 | NA | 13 | TGTGCCAGCAGGGGACATAGCACAGATACGCAGTATTTT | CASRGHSTDTQYF
few | TRBJ1-2 | TRBV27 | NA | 12 | TGTGCCAGCAGTTCGGGAAACTATGGCTACACCTTC | CASSSGNYGYTF
NA | TRBJ2-3 | TRBV7-8 | TRBD2 | 18 | TGTGCCAGCAGCTTAATGATCCCCACTAGCGGGGGTTCAGATACGCAGTATTTT | CASSLMIPTSGGSDTQYF
NA | TRBJ1-2 | TRBV25-1 | TRBD1 | 16 | TGTGCCAGCAGACGGTCGGGACAGGGGATTAGGTATGGCTACACCTTC | CASRRSGQGIRYGYTF
NA | TRBJ1-4 | TRBV7-9 | NA | 15 | TGTGCCAGCAGCCCCCAGTTTGCAACTAATGAAAAACTGTTTTTT | CASSPQFATNEKLFF
NA | TRBJ2-2 | TRBV19 | NA | 14 | TGTGCCAGTAGTAGTCAGGCGAACACCGGGGAGCTGTTTTTT | CASSSQANTGELFF